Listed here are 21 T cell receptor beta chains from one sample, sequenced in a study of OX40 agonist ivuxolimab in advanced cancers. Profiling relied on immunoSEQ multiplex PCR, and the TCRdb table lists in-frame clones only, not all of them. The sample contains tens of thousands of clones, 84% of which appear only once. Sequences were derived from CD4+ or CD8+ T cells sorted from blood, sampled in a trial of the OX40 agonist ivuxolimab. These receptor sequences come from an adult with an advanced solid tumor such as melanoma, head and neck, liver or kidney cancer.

CDR3 loop: CASSLLGPPTNEKLFF. CDR3 sequence (DNA): TGCGCCAGCAGCTTATTAGGGCCGCCAACTAATGAAAAACTGTTTTTT. The J gene is TRBJ1-4, the V gene TRBV5-1; D remains ambiguous. Germline V CDR1 and CDR2: SGHRS, YFSETQ. The CDR3 is made up of 16 amino acids. V dropped 2 bases and J dropped 0 bases, with 11 bases sitting between them.

The CDR3 is CASSPAGTNTGELFF. The CDR3, as DNA: TGTGCCAGCTCCCCTGCCGGGACTAACACCGGGGAGCTGTTTTTT. The chain employs TRBV18 and TRBJ2-2, with D perhaps matching TRBD2 (6 bases). In germline, CDR1 is KGHSH, CDR2 LQKENI. V lost 6 bases and J 2 bases, leaving 13 bases between the germline ends. The CDR3 extends over 15 amino acids. Full variable domain (missing parts from reference TRBV18 and TRBJ2-2): NAGVMQNPRHLVRRRGQEARLRCSPMKGHSHVYWYRQLPEEGLKFMVYLQKENIIDESGMPKERFSAEFPKEGPSILRIQQVVRGDSAAYFCASSPAGTNTGELFFGEGSRLTVL.

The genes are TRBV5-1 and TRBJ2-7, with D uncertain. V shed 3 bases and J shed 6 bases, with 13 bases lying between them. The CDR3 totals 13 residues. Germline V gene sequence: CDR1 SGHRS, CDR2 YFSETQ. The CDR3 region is CASSSSFSIEQYF. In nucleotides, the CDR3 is TGCGCCAGCAGCTCCTCCTTTAGCATCGAGCAGTACTTC.

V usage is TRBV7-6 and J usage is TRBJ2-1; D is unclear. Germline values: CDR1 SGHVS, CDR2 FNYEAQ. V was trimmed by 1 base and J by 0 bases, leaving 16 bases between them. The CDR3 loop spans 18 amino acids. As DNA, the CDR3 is TGTGCCAGCAGCTTAGATCTGGGCCGAAAGAGCTCCTACAATGAGCAGTTCTTC. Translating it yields CASSLDLGRKSSYNEQFF.

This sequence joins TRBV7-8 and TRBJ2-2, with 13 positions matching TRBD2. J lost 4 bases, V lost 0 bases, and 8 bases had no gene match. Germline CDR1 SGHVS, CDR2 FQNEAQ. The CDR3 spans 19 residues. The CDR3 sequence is CASSLARGLAGAGTGELFF. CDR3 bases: TGTGCCAGCAGCTTAGCGAGAGGACTAGCGGGAGCAGGCACCGGGGAGCTGTTTTTT.

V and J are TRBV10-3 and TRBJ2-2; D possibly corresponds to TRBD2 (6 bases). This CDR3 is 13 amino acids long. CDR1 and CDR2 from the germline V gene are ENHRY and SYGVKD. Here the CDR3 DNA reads TGTGCATCCTCGGAGGGGATGGGCGGGGAGCTGTTTTTT. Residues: CASSEGMGGELFF.

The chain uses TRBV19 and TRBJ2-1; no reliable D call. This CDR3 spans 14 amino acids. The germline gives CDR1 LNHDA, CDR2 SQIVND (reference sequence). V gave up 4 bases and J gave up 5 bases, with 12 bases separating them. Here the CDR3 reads CASSNGLPHNEQFF. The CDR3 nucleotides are TGTGCCAGTAGTAACGGTCTTCCCCACAATGAGCAGTTCTTC.

The CDR3 nucleotides read TGCAGCGTTGAAAATAGAATGAACACTGAAGCTTTCTTT. It specifies CSVENRMNTEAFF. The chain recombines TRBV29-1 with TRBJ1-1; D is uncertain. This CDR3 has 13 amino acids. Germline CDR1 SQVTM, CDR2 ANQGSEA. Deletions cut 2 bases from V and 0 bases from J, with 7 bases between.

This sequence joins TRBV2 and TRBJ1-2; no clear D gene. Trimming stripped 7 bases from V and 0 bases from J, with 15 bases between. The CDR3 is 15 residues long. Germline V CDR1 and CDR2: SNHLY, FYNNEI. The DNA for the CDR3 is TGTGCCAGCACCTCAAAGGACGGAGCTAACTATGGCTACACCTTC. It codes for CASTSKDGANYGYTF.

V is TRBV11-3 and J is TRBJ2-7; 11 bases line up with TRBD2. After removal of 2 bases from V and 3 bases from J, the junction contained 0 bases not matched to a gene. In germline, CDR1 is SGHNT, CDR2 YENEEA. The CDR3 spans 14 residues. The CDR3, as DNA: TGTGCCAGCAGCTTAACTAGCGGGAGCTACGAGCAGTACTTC. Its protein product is CASSLTSGSYEQYF.

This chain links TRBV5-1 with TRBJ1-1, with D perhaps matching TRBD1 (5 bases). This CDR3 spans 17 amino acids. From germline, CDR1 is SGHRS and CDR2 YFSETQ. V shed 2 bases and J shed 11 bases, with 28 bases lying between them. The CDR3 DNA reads TGCGCCAGCAGCTTACATAGGGGACTCGCCCAGTCAAGTCAGGCTTTCTTT. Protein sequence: CASSLHRGLAQSSQAFF.

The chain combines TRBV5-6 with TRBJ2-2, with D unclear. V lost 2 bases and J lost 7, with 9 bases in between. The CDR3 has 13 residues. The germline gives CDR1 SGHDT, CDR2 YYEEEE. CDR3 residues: CASSFSPLGELFF. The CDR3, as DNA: TGTGCCAGCAGCTTTAGCCCGCTCGGGGAGCTGTTTTTT.

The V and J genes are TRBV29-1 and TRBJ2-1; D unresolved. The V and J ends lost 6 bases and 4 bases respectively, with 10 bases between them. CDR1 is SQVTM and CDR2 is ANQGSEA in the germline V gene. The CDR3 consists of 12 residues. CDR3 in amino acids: CSVQQTYNEQFF. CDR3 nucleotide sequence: TGCAGCGTACAGCAGACTTACAATGAGCAGTTCTTC.

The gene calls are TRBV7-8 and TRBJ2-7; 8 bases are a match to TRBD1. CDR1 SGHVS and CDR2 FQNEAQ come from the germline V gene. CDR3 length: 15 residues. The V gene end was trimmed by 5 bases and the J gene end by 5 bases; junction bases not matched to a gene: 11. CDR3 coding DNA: TGTGCCAGCAGCGGACGACAGGGGTTTGACCACGAGCAGTACTTC. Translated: CASSGRQGFDHEQYF.

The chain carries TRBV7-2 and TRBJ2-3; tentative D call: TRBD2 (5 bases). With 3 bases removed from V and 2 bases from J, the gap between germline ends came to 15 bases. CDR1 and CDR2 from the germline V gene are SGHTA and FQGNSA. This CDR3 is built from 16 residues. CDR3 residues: CASSLGTSFVTDTQYF. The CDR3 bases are TGTGCCAGCAGCTTGGGTACTAGTTTCGTCACAGATACGCAGTATTTT. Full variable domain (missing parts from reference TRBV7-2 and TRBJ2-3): GAGVSQSPSNKVTEKGKDVELRCDPISGHTALYWYRQSLGQGLEFLIYFQGNSAPDKSGLPSDRFSAERTGGSVSTLTIQRTQQEDSAVYLCASSLGTSFVTDTQYFGPGTRLTVL.

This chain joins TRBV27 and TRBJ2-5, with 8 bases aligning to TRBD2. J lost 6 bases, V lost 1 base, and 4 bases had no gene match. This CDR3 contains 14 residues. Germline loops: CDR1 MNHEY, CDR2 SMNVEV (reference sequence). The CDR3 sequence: CASSLYGGAKTQYF. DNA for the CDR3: TGTGCCAGCAGTTTATACGGGGGGGCAAAGACCCAGTACTTC.

This chain's CDR3 is CASRQSLETQYF. CDR3 sequence (DNA): TGTGCCAGCAGGCAGAGCTTGGAGACCCAGTACTTC. The V and J genes are TRBV28 and TRBJ2-5; D not resolved. The ends were cut back, 6 bases at V and 5 bases at J, with 10 bases in the middle. CDR1 is MDHEN, CDR2 SYDVKM, per germline. This CDR3 comprises 12 residues.

CDR3 bases: TGCGCCAGCAGCGAGCGGGGGCAGGGAACAGATACGCAGTATTTT. Translated, it gives CASSERGQGTDTQYF. The genes are TRBV5-1 and TRBJ2-3; 8 nucleotides match TRBD2. Germline CDR1 and CDR2: SGHRS and YFSETQ. The CDR3 runs to 15 residues. The V gene end was trimmed by 4 bases and the J gene end by 3 bases; junction bases not matched to a gene: 7. Looking up the rest from reference TRBV5-1 and TRBJ2-3 gives the full variable domain: KAGVTQTPRYLIKTRGQQVTLSCSPISGHRSVSWYQQTPGQGLQFLFEYFSETQRNKGNFPGRFSGRQFSNSRSEMNVSTLELGDSALYLCASSERGQGTDTQYFGPGTRLTVL.

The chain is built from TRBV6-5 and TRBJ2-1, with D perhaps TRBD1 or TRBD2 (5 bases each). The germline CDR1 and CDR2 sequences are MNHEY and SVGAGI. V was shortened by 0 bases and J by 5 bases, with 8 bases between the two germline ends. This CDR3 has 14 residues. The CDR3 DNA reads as TGTGCCAGCAGTTACTCGGGGCGGGACAATGAGCAGTTCTTC. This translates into CASSYSGRDNEQFF.

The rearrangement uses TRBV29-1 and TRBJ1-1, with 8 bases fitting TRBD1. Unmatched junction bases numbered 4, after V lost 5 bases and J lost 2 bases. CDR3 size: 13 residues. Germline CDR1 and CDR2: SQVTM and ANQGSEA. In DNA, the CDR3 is TGCAGCGTTCAAGGACAGGGTAACACTGAAGCTTTCTTT. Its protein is CSVQGQGNTEAFF.

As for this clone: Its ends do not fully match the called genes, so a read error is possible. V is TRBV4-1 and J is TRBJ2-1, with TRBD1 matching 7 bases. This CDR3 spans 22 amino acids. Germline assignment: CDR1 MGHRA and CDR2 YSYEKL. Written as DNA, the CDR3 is TGCGCCAGCGGCCAAGACCGCTTGCGTACCCTCCTAACCCGGGACAGTAACAATGAGCAGTTCTTC. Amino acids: CASGQDRLRTLLTRDSNNEQFF.